The 10 T cell receptor beta chains below all came from one sample that was sequenced in a study of OX40 agonist ivuxolimab in advanced cancers. The assay was immunoSEQ multiplex PCR, and TCRdb's table has in-frame clones only and misses some. The table records 50,000 to 55,000 clones, around 91% of them present only once. The material was CD4+ or CD8+ T cells sorted from blood, obtained in a trial of the OX40 agonist ivuxolimab. The source is an adult with an advanced solid tumor such as melanoma, head and neck, liver or kidney cancer.

This clone appeared a few times. The V call is TRBV30, the J call TRBJ1-1; D is possibly TRBD1 (5 bases). Germline V gene lookup returns CDR1 GTSNPN and CDR2 SVGIG (reference sequence). CDR3 size: 14 residues. Trimming removed 5 bases at V and 1 base at J, with 14 bases between. CDR3 coding DNA: TGTGCCTGGGATCGACAGAACCCGAACACTGAAGCTTTCTTT. It specifies CAWDRQNPNTEAFF. Using reference TRBV30 and TRBJ1-1 for the parts outside the CDR3, the full variable domain is SQTIHQWPATLVQPVGSPLSLECTVEGTSNPNLYWYRQAAGRGLQLLFYSVGIGQISSEVPQNLSASRPQDRQFILSSKKLLLSDSGFYLCAWDRQNPNTEAFFGQGTRLTVV.

The genes are TRBV4-3 and TRBJ1-2; 10 bases line up with TRBD1. Germline V gives CDR1 LGHNA, CDR2 YSLEER. There are 14 residues in the CDR3. With 6 bases clipped from V and 3 bases from J, the junction kept 4 bases outside the gene matches. CDR3 DNA: TGCGCCAGCAGGCGGGACAGGGGATACTATGGCTACACCTTC. Translation gives CASRRDRGYYGYTF.

The chain links TRBV27 to TRBJ1-4, with D hard to call. The germline V and J ends were trimmed by 2 bases and 1 base, with 5 bases remaining between them. CDR3 length: 14 amino acids. CDR1 is MNHEY, CDR2 SMNVEV, per germline (reference sequence). Here the CDR3 reads CASSLKGTNEKLFF. The CDR3 DNA sequence: TGTGCCAGCAGTTTAAAGGGAACTAATGAAAAACTGTTTTTT.

J is TRBJ2-2 and V is TRBV19, with D perhaps TRBD1 (5 bases). In germline, CDR1 is LNHDA, CDR2 SQIVND (reference sequence). The CDR3 totals 15 residues. Trimming took off 6 bases at V and 3 bases at J, with 14 bases between the two ends. The CDR3 protein is CASSLQGRHTGELFF. In DNA, the CDR3 is TGTGCCAGTAGCCTTCAGGGTCGGCACACCGGGGAGCTGTTTTTT. The entire variable domain, with the rest obtained from reference TRBV19 and TRBJ2-2, is as follows: DGGITQSPKYLFRKEGQNVTLSCEQNLNHDAMYWYRQDPGQGLRLIYYSQIVNDFQKGDIAEGYSVSREKKESFPLTVTSAQKNPTAFYLCASSLQGRHTGELFFGEGSRLTVL.

This clone was seen only once. V gene TRBV11-1 combines with J gene TRBJ2-6; D gene ambiguous. The V end was cut by 5 bases, the J end by 3 bases, with 8 bases between. This CDR3 region has 14 residues. The V gene's germline CDR1 is SGHAT and CDR2 FQDESV (reference sequence). In nucleotides, the CDR3 is TGTGCCAGCAGCCCCTCCGATGGGGCCAACGTCCTGACTTTC. This codes for CASSPSDGANVLTF.

This rearrangement joins TRBV6-1 to TRBJ2-3; 7 bases match TRBD1. Germline V CDR1 and CDR2: MNHNS, SASEGT. The CDR3 has 15 residues. The V segment lost 5 bases and the J segment 0 bases; nucleotides outside the gene matches: 5. CDR3 in amino acids: CASSPWTGSTDTQYF. As DNA, the CDR3 is TGTGCCAGCAGTCCGTGGACAGGCAGCACAGATACGCAGTATTTT.

The chain carries TRBV25-1 and TRBJ2-7, with 7 bases matching TRBD2. The germline V gene has CDR1 MGHDK and CDR2 SYGVNS. V lost 5 bases and J lost 3; bases outside the gene matches: 7. This CDR3 comprises 14 residues. The CDR3 DNA is TGTGCCAGCAGTCGGGGGGAATGGGTCTACGAGCAGTACTTC. Translating it yields CASSRGEWVYEQYF.

V gene TRBV4-1 combines with J gene TRBJ1-2; 7 bases align to TRBD1. The CDR3 contains 14 residues. Germline V gene lookup returns CDR1 MGHRA and CDR2 YSYEKL. J gave up 4 bases and V 0 bases, and 2 bases lay outside the gene matches. The chain's CDR3 is CASSQDDRVYGYTF. CDR3 DNA sequence: TGCGCCAGCAGCCAAGATGACAGGGTCTATGGCTACACCTTC.

The gene calls are TRBV1 and TRBJ2-7; no DNA check was done on the table's D call, TRBD1. TRBV1 is tagged as a pseudogene. CDR3 length: 18 amino acids. DNA for the CDR3: TGCACCAGCAGCCGAACGCCGGGACAGCCCATATATTCCTACGAGCAGTACTTC. Its translation: CTSSRTPGQPIYSYEQYF.

The chain links TRBV19 to TRBJ1-1; D gene uncertain. V was pared by 3 bases and J by 0 bases, with 11 bases between. From germline, CDR1 is LNHDA and CDR2 SQIVND (reference sequence). CDR3 length: 15 amino acids. The CDR3 sequence: CASSMRPDLNTEAFF. The CDR3 nucleotides read TGTGCCAGTAGTATGCGTCCGGACCTGAACACTGAAGCTTTCTTT.